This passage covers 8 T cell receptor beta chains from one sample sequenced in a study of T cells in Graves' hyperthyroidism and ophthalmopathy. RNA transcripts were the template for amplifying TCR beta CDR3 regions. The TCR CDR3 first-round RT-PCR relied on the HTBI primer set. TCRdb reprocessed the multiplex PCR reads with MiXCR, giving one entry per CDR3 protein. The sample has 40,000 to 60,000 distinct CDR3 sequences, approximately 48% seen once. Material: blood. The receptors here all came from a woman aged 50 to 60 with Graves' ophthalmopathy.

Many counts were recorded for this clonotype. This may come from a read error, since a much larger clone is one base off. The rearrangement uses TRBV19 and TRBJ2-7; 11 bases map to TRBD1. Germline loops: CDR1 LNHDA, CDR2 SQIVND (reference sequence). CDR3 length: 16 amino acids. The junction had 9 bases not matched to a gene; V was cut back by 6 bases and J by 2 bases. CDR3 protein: CASRTTGTGGAYEQYF. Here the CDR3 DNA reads TGTGCCAGTAGAACGACCGGGACAGGGGGTGCCTACGAGCAGTACTTC.

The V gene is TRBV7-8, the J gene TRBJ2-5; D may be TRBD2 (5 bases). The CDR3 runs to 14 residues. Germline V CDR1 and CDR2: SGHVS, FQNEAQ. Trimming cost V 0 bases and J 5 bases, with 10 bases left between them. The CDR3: CASSLAGETETQYF. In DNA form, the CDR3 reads TGTGCCAGCAGCTTAGCGGGAGAGACTGAGACCCAGTACTTC. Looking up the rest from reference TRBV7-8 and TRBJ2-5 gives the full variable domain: GAGVSQSPRYKVAKRGQDVALRCDPISGHVSLFWYQQALGQGPEFLTYFQNEAQLDKSGLPSDRFFAERPEGSVSTLKIQRTQQEDSAVYLCASSLAGETETQYFGPGTRLLVL.

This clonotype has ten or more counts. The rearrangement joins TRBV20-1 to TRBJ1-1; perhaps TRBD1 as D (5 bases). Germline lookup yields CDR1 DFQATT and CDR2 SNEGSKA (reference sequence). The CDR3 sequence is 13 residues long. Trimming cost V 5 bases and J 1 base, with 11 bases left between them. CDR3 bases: TGCAGTGCTCCGAGACAGCAGAACACTGAAGCTTTCTTT. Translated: CSAPRQQNTEAFF.

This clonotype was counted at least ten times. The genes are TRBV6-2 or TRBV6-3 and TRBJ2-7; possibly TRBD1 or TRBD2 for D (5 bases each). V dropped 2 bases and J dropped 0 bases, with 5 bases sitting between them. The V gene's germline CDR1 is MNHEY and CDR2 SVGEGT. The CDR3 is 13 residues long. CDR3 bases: TGTGCCAGCAGTTACGGGACCTCCTACGAGCAGTACTTC. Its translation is CASSYGTSYEQYF.

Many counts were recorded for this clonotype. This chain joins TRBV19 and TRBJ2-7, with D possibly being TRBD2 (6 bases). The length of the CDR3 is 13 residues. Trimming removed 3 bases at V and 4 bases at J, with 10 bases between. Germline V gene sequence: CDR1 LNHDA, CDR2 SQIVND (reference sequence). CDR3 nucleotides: TGTGCCAGTAGTATCGCTAGCGCTTACGAGCAGTACTTC. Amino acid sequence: CASSIASAYEQYF.

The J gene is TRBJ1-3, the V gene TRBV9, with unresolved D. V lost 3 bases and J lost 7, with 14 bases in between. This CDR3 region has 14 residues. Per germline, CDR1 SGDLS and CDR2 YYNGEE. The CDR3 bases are TGTGCCAGCAGCGACGTCGCGGGATTGAACACCATATATTTT. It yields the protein CASSDVAGLNTIYF.

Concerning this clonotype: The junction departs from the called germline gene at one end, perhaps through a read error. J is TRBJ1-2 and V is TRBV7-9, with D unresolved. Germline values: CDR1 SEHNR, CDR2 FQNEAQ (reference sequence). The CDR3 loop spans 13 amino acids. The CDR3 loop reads CASSYERVRGYSF. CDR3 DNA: TGTGCTAGCAGCTACGAAAGAGTCCGTGGCTACAGCTTC.

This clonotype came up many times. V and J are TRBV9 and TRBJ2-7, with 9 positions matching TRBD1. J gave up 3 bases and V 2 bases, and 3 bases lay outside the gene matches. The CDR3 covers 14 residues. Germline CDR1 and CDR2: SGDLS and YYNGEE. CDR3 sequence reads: CASSVGQGNYEQYF. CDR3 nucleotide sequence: TGTGCCAGCAGCGTGGGACAGGGCAACTACGAGCAGTACTTC.